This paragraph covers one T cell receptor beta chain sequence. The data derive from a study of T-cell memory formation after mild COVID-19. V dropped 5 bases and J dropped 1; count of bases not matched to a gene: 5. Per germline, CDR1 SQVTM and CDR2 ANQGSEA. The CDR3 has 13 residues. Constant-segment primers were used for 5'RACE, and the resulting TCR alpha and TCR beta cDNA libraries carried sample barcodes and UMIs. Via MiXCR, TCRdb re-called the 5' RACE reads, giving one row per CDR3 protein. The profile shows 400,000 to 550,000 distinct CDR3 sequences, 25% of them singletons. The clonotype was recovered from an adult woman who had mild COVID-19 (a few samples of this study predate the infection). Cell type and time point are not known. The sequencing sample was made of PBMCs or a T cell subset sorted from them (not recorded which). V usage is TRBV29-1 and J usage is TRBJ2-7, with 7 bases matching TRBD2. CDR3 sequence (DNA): TGCAGCGTTAGGACGCGGGGGTCCTACGAGCAGTACTTC. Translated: CSVRTRGSYEQYF.